This T cell receptor (beta chain) was sequenced in a study of blood T cell repertoires in COVID-19. Per the germline V gene, CDR1 is LGHNA and CDR2 is YSLEER. V lost 0 bases and J lost 6, with 14 bases in between. The CDR3 extends over 15 amino acids. This table comes from immunoSEQ multiplex PCR, and its TCRdb copy is limited to in-frame clones, with some not included. The repertoire consists of 200,000 to 300,000 clones, with just under 90% occurring once and the leading ten covering less than 4.5%. Source material: PBMCs or T cells enriched from blood (not recorded which). The receptor was derived from a woman aged 25 to 39 with acute COVID-19. The V call is TRBV4-3, the J call TRBJ2-5, with a weak D call TRBD1 (6 bases). DNA for the CDR3: TGCGCCAGCAGCCAAGATTCGTGGGGGCGGCAGACCCAGTACTTC. This gives the protein CASSQDSWGRQTQYF.